The next 31 T cell receptor beta chains were all read from a single sample in a study of kidney transplant recipient with SARS-CoV-2 infection. TCRdb fed the reads into MiXCR, producing one record per CDR3 protein. The sample includes 200,000 to 300,000 distinct CDR3 sequences, 29% of them seen just once. Specimen: a blood sample, collected at baseline and on roughly day 110 from a kidney transplant recipient. The receptor set was obtained from a young adult male patient who had COVID-19 and was a kidney transplant recipient. Some T cells may arise from the graft donor.

The chain recombines TRBV20-1 with TRBJ2-1; 7 positions agree with TRBD2. CDR1 and CDR2 (germline): DFQATT, SNEGSKA (reference sequence). The CDR3 contains 14 residues. Trimming took 6 bases from V and 4 from J; bases not matched to a gene: 9. CDR3 amino acids: CSAVRGLTYNEQFF. In DNA, the CDR3 is TGCAGTGCGGTAAGGGGACTAACATACAATGAGCAGTTCTTC.

This clonotype was seen many times. The chain has TRBV18 and TRBJ1-2; 7 bases are a match to TRBD1. V trimming: 2 bases; J trimming: 4 bases; junction bases outside the gene matches: 10. Looked up from germline, CDR1 is KGHSH and CDR2 is LQKENI. This CDR3 has 16 residues. The CDR3 is CASSPTRRRDSYGYTF. In DNA, the CDR3 is TGTGCCAGCTCACCAACACGTCGCCGGGACAGCTATGGCTACACCTTC.

This clonotype was counted ten times or more. This chain uses TRBV2 with TRBJ2-7; TRBD1 matches 9 bases. Germline V gene sequence: CDR1 SNHLY, CDR2 FYNNEI. The trim removed 7 bases at V and 5 bases at J, leaving 9 bases unmatched. The CDR3 sequence is 14 residues long. CDR3 sequence: CASTIRQGVNEQYF. The CDR3 DNA follows: TGTGCCAGCACCATACGACAGGGGGTAAACGAGCAGTACTTC.

At least ten counts were recorded for this clonotype. The chain has TRBV7-9 and TRBJ2-7, with 7 bases aligning to TRBD2. CDR3 length: 15 residues. After removal of 0 bases from V and 5 bases from J, the junction contained 7 bases not matched to a gene. The germline gives CDR1 SEHNR, CDR2 FQNEAQ (reference sequence). The DNA of the CDR3 is TGTGCCAGCAGCTTAGCGCTCCCGGGGAGGGACGAGCAGTACTTC. Translating it yields CASSLALPGRDEQYF.

The table lists this clonotype with many counts. This chain joins TRBV28 and TRBJ2-3; 8 bases align to TRBD2. V lost 4 bases and J lost 4; bases outside the gene matches: 4. Per the germline V gene, CDR1 is MDHEN and CDR2 is SYDVKM. CDR3 length equals 14 residues. The CDR3 reads CASSSLAGADTQYF. CDR3 bases: TGTGCCAGCAGTTCTCTAGCGGGCGCAGATACGCAGTATTTT.

A note on this clonotype: A single base separates this from a much larger clone, so it may be a read error. The chain joins TRBV4-3 to TRBJ2-4, with TRBD1 identical over 9 bases. The J call may not be correct, given that the DNA end is closer to TRBJ1-2. There are 16 residues in the CDR3. Germline V gives CDR1 LGHNA, CDR2 YSLEER. The DNA of the CDR3 is TGCGCCAGCAGCCAAGAAGGTACAGGGGGCGTTATGAGCTACACCTTC. It translates to CASSQEGTGGVMSYTF.

This clonotype has ten or more counts. The chain combines TRBV20-1 with TRBJ2-7; D is perhaps TRBD1 or TRBD2 (5 bases each). Germline V gives CDR1 DFQATT, CDR2 SNEGSKA (reference sequence). This CDR3 is 16 amino acids long. V was pared by 0 bases and J by 0 bases, with 15 bases between. CDR3: CSARDVTGANSYEQYF. The CDR3 DNA is TGCAGTGCTAGAGATGTAACCGGGGCAAACTCCTACGAGCAGTACTTC.

For this clonotype: A much larger clone lies a single base off, so this may be a read error. V gene TRBV9 combines with J gene TRBJ1-4, with D possibly matching TRBD1 (5 bases). The CDR3 runs to 14 residues. Germline CDR1 and CDR2: SGDLS and YYNGEE. The chain's CDR3 is CASGVGTRDEKLFF. The DNA of the CDR3 is TGTGCCAGCGGCGTAGGTACCAGGGATGAAAAACTGTTTTTT. Full variable domain (remainder filled in from reference TRBV9 and TRBJ1-4): DSGVTQTPKHLITATGQRVTLRCSPRSGDLSVYWYQQSLDQGLQFLIQYYNGEERAKGNILERFSAQQFPDLHSELNLSSLELGDSALYFCASGVGTRDEKLFFGSGTQLSVL.

In regard to this clonotype: A read error may explain this, as a much larger clone is one base away. The final CDR3 position lacks the conserved phenylalanine or tryptophan, pointing to a likely read error. V usage is TRBV20-1 and J usage is TRBJ1-5; TRBD1 agrees at 7 bases. This CDR3 is built from 14 residues. J lost 3 bases, V lost 3 bases, and 5 bases had no gene match. Per the germline V gene, CDR1 is DFQATT and CDR2 is SNEGSKA (reference sequence). DNA of the CDR3: TGCAGTGCTAGGGACAGGTACTTCAATCAGCCCCAGCATCTT. Translated: CSARDRYFNQPQHL.

This clonotype came up many times. The rearrangement joins TRBV7-9 to TRBJ2-7, with D unclear. The germline CDR1 and CDR2 sequences are SEHNR and FQNEAQ (reference sequence). The V end was cut by 2 bases, the J end by 4 bases, with 3 bases between. The CDR3 covers 11 residues. CDR3: CASSLRYEQYF. As DNA, the CDR3 is TGTGCCAGCAGCTTACGTTACGAGCAGTACTTC. The whole variable domain, remainder taken from reference TRBV7-9 and TRBJ2-7, is DTGVSQNPRHKITKRGQNVTFRCDPISEHNRLYWYRQTLGQGPEFLTYFQNEAQLEKSRLLSDRFSAERPKGSFSTLEIQRTEQGDSAMYLCASSLRYEQYFGPGTRLTVT.

This clonotype was recorded at least ten times. The chain is built from TRBV4-2 and TRBJ1-3, with 8 bases that match TRBD1. Germline V gives CDR1 LGHNA, CDR2 YNFKEQ. V trimming: 3 bases; J trimming: 7 bases; junction bases outside the gene matches: 5. This CDR3 region has 14 residues. The DNA for the CDR3 is TGTGCCAGCAGCCAGGACCACAGGGGGAACACCATATATTTT. Translation: CASSQDHRGNTIYF.

Many counts were recorded for this clonotype. The rearrangement links TRBV11-2 to TRBJ1-2; the D gene is possibly TRBD1 (5 bases). Germline CDR1 reads SGHAT; CDR2 reads FQNNGV. Trimming removed 5 bases at V and 4 bases at J, with 23 bases between. The CDR3 loop spans 17 amino acids. The CDR3 loop is CASSGASTSRKTYGYTF. The CDR3 DNA sequence: TGTGCCAGCAGCGGGGCCTCAACAAGCAGAAAGACCTATGGCTACACCTTC.

This clonotype was detected ten times or more. V usage is TRBV5-5 and J usage is TRBJ2-5, with a tentative D call TRBD2 (6 bases). The CDR3 has 13 amino acids. V lost 1 base and J lost 3, with 7 bases in between. The germline V gene has CDR1 SGHKS and CDR2 YYEKEE (reference sequence). As DNA, the CDR3 is TGTGCCAGCAGCTTGTGGGGGGAAGAGACCCAGTACTTC. Translation gives CASSLWGEETQYF.

This clonotype was counted ten times or more. The V gene is TRBV21-1, the J gene TRBJ1-6; the table names TRBD1, a call not compared with the DNA. TRBV21-1 is designated a pseudogene. The CDR3 contains 17 residues. This CDR3 is CASSKGPFRRRNSPLHF. The CDR3 DNA reads as TGTGCCAGCAGCAAAGGCCCCTTTCGCCGAAGGAATTCACCCCTCCACTTT.

This clonotype was detected many times. The V gene is TRBV7-6, the J gene TRBJ2-7; either TRBD1 or TRBD2 may supply D (5 bases each). V was shortened by 0 bases and J by 0 bases, with 15 bases between the two germline ends. Germline CDR1 SGHVS, CDR2 FNYEAQ. There are 17 residues in the CDR3. The CDR3 region has the DNA TGTGCCAGCAGCTTAGCGGGGGACGGGTTTAGCTCCTACGAGCAGTACTTC. The encoded protein is CASSLAGDGFSSYEQYF.

This clonotype was found many times. The rearrangement links TRBV3-1 to TRBJ1-6; TRBD1 matches 10 bases. The length of the CDR3 is 16 residues. The germline V gene encodes CDR1 LGHDT and CDR2 YNNKEL (reference sequence). J was trimmed by 7 bases and V by 1 base; bases with no gene match: 4. DNA for the CDR3: TGTGCCAGCAGCCAAGCGTGGGGACAGGGGAATTCACCCCTCCACTTT. Translation: CASSQAWGQGNSPLHF.

In its sample, this clonotype was seen many times. This chain connects TRBV5-1 to TRBJ1-1; 9 bases map to TRBD1. The CDR3 sequence is 16 residues long. Looked up from germline, CDR1 is SGHRS and CDR2 is YFSETQ. V dropped 4 bases and J dropped 1; count of bases not matched to a gene: 8. The CDR3 reads CASSRRTGVRNTEAFF. CDR3 nucleotide sequence: TGCGCCAGCAGCCGAAGGACAGGGGTGAGGAACACTGAAGCTTTCTTT.

On this clonotype: Since a much larger clone is just one base distant, this may be a read error. This chain connects TRBV7-7 to TRBJ1-2; D remains ambiguous. From germline, CDR1 is SSHAT and CDR2 FNYEAQ (reference sequence). The CDR3 extends over 17 amino acids. The V end was cut by 5 bases, the J end by 4 bases, with 23 bases between. CDR3: CASSMAPKCRKTYGYTF. The CDR3 DNA reads TGTGCCAGCAGCATGGCCCCTAAGTGCCGAAAGACCTATGGCTACACCTTC. The full variable domain, in which reference TRBV7-7 and TRBJ1-2 provide the parts outside the CDR3, is GAGVSQSPRYKVTKRGQDVTLRCDPISSHATLYWYQQALGQGPEFLTYFNYEAQPDKSGLPSDRFSAERPEGSISTLTIQRTEQRDSAMYRCASSMAPKCRKTYGYTFGSGTRLTVV.

As for this clonotype: With a much larger clone just one base away, this may be a read error. The chain links TRBV24-1 to TRBJ1-2; D gene ambiguous. CDR1 KGHDR and CDR2 SFDVKD come from the germline V gene. V dropped 6 bases and J dropped 6 bases, with 25 bases sitting between them. There are 17 residues in the CDR3. The CDR3 DNA sequence: TGTGCCACCAGTTCACCACATAGTACCAGAAAGACCCATGGCTACACCTTC. Translated: CATSSPHSTRKTHGYTF.

The table lists this clonotype with many counts. The chain couples TRBV11-3 to TRBJ2-2, with TRBD1 identical over 7 bases. This CDR3 contains 15 residues. V was pared by 6 bases and J by 5 bases, with 9 bases of the junction left unmatched. Germline assignment: CDR1 SGHNT and CDR2 YENEEA. The CDR3 here is CASRKATGRTGELFF. In nucleotides, the CDR3 is TGTGCCAGCAGAAAGGCGACAGGGCGTACCGGGGAGCTGTTTTTT. The variable domain in full, completed from reference TRBV11-3 and TRBJ2-2, reads EAGVVQSPRYKIIEKKQPVAFWCNPISGHNTLYWYLQNLGQGPELLIRYENEEAVDDSQLPKDRFSAERLKGVDSTLKIQPAELGDSAVYLCASRKATGRTGELFFGEGSRLTVL.

As to this clonotype: Just one base apart from a much larger clone, this may be a read error. The chain carries TRBV3-1 and TRBJ2-5; the match to TRBD1 covers 8 bases. The closer fit of TRBJ2-7 to the DNA end suggests the J call may be wrong. There are 15 residues in the CDR3. Germline V lookup: CDR1 LGHDT, CDR2 YNNKEL (reference sequence). The CDR3 DNA reads as TGTGTCAGCAGCCAGGAACAGGGGGGCCCCTACGAGCAGTACTTC. As protein: CVSSQEQGGPYEQYF.

This clonotype occurred many times. V gene TRBV5-1 combines with J gene TRBJ1-2; D gene ambiguous. Deletions cut 7 bases from V and 4 bases from J, with 23 bases between. The V gene's germline CDR1 is SGHRS and CDR2 YFSETQ. This CDR3 comprises 16 residues. The CDR3 protein is CASYYKSVRKTYGYTF. CDR3 DNA sequence: TGCGCCAGCTACTACAAATCGGTTCGAAAGACCTATGGCTACACCTTC.

Points on this clonotype: This could be a read error, since a much larger clone is one nucleotide away. J is TRBJ1-1 and V is TRBV19; weak D call: TRBD1 (5 bases). CDR3 size: 13 residues. CDR1 and CDR2 (germline): LNHDA, SQIVND (reference sequence). The CDR3 loop is CANSIRQSTEAFF. The CDR3 DNA is TGTGCCAATAGTATAAGACAGAGCACTGAAGCTTTCTTT.

This clonotype was seen ten or more times. V usage is TRBV6-2 or TRBV6-3 and J usage is TRBJ1-2; no firm D call. CDR3 size: 17 residues. V lost 5 bases to trimming and J lost 4 bases, with 23 bases between them. Germline V lookup: CDR1 MNHEY, CDR2 SVGEGT. This CDR3 reads CASSSDYCIGKTYGYTF. For the CDR3, the DNA is TGTGCCAGCAGTAGCGATTACTGCATCGGAAAGACCTATGGCTACACCTTC.

This clonotype has a handful of counts. The genes are TRBV9 and TRBJ1-2; D is unclear. This CDR3 has 16 residues. Trimming removed 7 bases from V and 4 bases from J, with 23 bases in between. In germline, CDR1 is SGDLS, CDR2 YYNGEE. CDR3 in amino acids: CASAIAYSRKTYGYTF. CDR3 bases: TGTGCCAGCGCCATCGCGTACTCAAGAAAGACCTATGGCTACACCTTC.

This clonotype has ten or more counts. The chain links TRBV3-1 to TRBJ1-1; D not resolved. This CDR3 is 17 amino acids long. CDR1 LGHDT and CDR2 YNNKEL come from the germline V gene (reference sequence). The V end lost 3 bases, the J end lost 4 bases, and 21 bases lay between the germline ends. The CDR3 spells CASSQYRPISIRTEAFF. The CDR3 DNA sequence: TGTGCCAGCAGCCAGTATCGTCCCATTTCAATTCGCACTGAAGCTTTCTTT.

In this sample, this clonotype turned up many times. This chain connects TRBV12-5 to TRBJ1-2, with a possible D match to TRBD1 (5 bases). V lost 5 bases, J lost 4 bases, and 23 bases lay in between. The CDR3 extends over 17 amino acids. Germline-derived CDR1 and CDR2 are LGHNT and FRNRAP. CDR3: CASGTTYLQGKTYGYTF. Written as DNA, the CDR3 is TGTGCTAGTGGTACGACTTATTTGCAGGGAAAGACCTATGGCTACACCTTC. The variable domain in full, with the rest retrieved from reference TRBV12-5 and TRBJ1-2, is DARVTQTPRHKVTEMGQEVTMRCQPILGHNTVFWYRQTMMQGLELLAYFRNRAPLDDSGMPKDRFSAEMPDATLATLKIQPSEPRDSAVYFCASGTTYLQGKTYGYTFGSGTRLTVV.

On this clonotype: This may stem from a read error, because a much larger clone lies one nucleotide away. CDR3 region: CASSTPYGQYF. CDR3 DNA sequence: TGTGCCAGCAGCACCCCCTACGGGCAGTACTTC. This rearrangement joins TRBV5-4 to TRBJ2-7; D gene uncertain. CDR1 and CDR2 from the germline V gene are SGHNT and YYREEE (reference sequence). The CDR3 consists of 11 residues.

At least ten counts were recorded for this clonotype. The chain joins TRBV23-1 to TRBJ1-2, with D unresolved. TRBV23-1 carries the ORF label, with uncertain function. V was pared by 5 bases and J by 4 bases, with 23 bases between. This CDR3 region has 17 residues. The CDR3 DNA follows: TGCGCCAGCAGTATCGTCGCGCTACGCAGAAAGACCTATGGCTACACCTTC. It encodes CASSIVALRRKTYGYTF.

There are many counts of this clonotype. V and J are TRBV28 and TRBJ2-1; 7 bases are shared with TRBD1. V lost 3 bases and J lost 5; bases outside the gene matches: 7. Germline V gene sequence: CDR1 MDHEN, CDR2 SYDVKM. The CDR3 contains 15 residues. As DNA, the CDR3 is TGTGCCAGCAGTTTCGACAGGGTACCCGACAATGAGCAGTTCTTC. It yields the protein CASSFDRVPDNEQFF. The full variable domain, with the rest looked up from reference TRBV28 and TRBJ2-1, is DVKVTQSSRYLVKRTGEKVFLECVQDMDHENMFWYRQDPGLGLRLIYFSYDVKMKEKGDIPEGYSVSREKKERFSLILESASTNQTSMYLCASSFDRVPDNEQFFGPGTRLTVL.

In regard to this clonotype: This clone may be a read error of a much larger clone one base away. The rearrangement uses TRBV4-3 and TRBJ2-2, with D maybe TRBD1 (6 bases). Germline CDR1 reads LGHNA; CDR2 reads YSLEER. This CDR3 is 16 amino acids long. The V end was cut by 0 bases, the J end by 6 bases, with 14 bases between. CDR3 bases: TGCGCCAGCAGCCAAGATAACAGGGTTTTGGCCGGGGAGCTGTTTTTT. Residues: CASSQDNRVLAGELFF.